These 27 T cell receptor beta chains share one sample of origin, sequenced in a study of vaccination and CD4 T cells after COVID-19. These receptors are not linked to any known antigen. Oncomine TCR Beta short-read sequencing was applied to DNA from cultured CD4+ T cells. TCRdb re-derived calls from the PCR reads in MiXCR, one entry per CDR3 protein. The sample holds 9,000 to 15,000 distinct CDR3 sequences, around 58% seen once. The treatment was: approximately nine-day PBMC culture with coronavirus spike peptide pools or control peptides (ViraFEST assay). Material for sequencing was CD4+ T cells from blood, cultured in vitro. The receptors here all came from a human donor who had recovered from COVID-19.

The rearrangement links TRBV27 to TRBJ2-5, with TRBD1 matching 8 bases. The CDR3 is made up of 15 amino acids. Germline values: CDR1 MNHEY, CDR2 SMNVEV (reference sequence). With 4 bases clipped from V and 5 bases from J, the junction kept 9 bases outside the gene matches. CDR3 DNA sequence: TGTGCCAGCAGTTCAACAGGGGGTCGGGCTGAGACCCAGTACTTC. Translating gives CASSSTGGRAETQYF.

V gene TRBV7-2 combines with J gene TRBJ2-1; 16 positions agree with TRBD2. This CDR3 region has 14 residues. The V gene end was trimmed by 4 bases and the J gene end by 14 bases; junction bases not matched to a gene: 5. Germline V gives CDR1 SGHTA, CDR2 FQGNSA. The CDR3 region is CASSSGLAGGNKFF. CDR3 nucleotide sequence: TGTGCCAGCAGCTCGGGACTAGCGGGAGGGAATAAGTTCTTC.

V and J are TRBV19 and TRBJ1-5, with D unclear. This CDR3 is built from 14 residues. CDR1 LNHDA and CDR2 SQIVND come from the germline V gene (reference sequence). Trimming cost V 8 bases and J 0 bases, with 11 bases left between them. CDR3 amino acids: CASAFRISNQPQHF. CDR3 bases: TGTGCCAGTGCTTTCCGGATTAGCAATCAGCCCCAGCATTTT.

The chain recombines TRBV6-1 with TRBJ2-1; either TRBD1 or TRBD2 may fit D (6 bases each). CDR3 length equals 16 residues. Germline V CDR1 and CDR2: MNHNS, SASEGT. Trimming took 5 bases from V and 0 from J, leaving 14 bases between them. CDR3 in DNA: TGTGCCAGCAGTCCCCGGGGGACAAGCTCCTACAATGAGCAGTTCTTC. This sequence encodes CASSPRGTSSYNEQFF.

The chain links TRBV20-1 to TRBJ2-3; 7 nucleotides line up with TRBD2. Trimming took 4 bases from V and 0 from J; bases not matched to a gene: 16. This CDR3 region has 18 residues. The V gene's germline CDR1 is DFQATT and CDR2 SNEGSKA (reference sequence). The CDR3 nucleotides are TGCAGTGCTATACCTAGCAGTGGAGGGACTACTAGCACAGATACGCAGTATTTT. Translating gives CSAIPSSGGTTSTDTQYF.

The chain joins TRBV5-1 to TRBJ1-5, with D uncertain. The CDR3 runs to 15 residues. In germline, CDR1 is SGHRS, CDR2 YFSETQ. V dropped 2 bases and J dropped 2 bases, with 11 bases sitting between them. This CDR3 is CASSLNPWGNQPQHF. Here the CDR3 DNA reads TGCGCCAGCAGCTTAAATCCGTGGGGCAATCAGCCCCAGCATTTT.

This chain connects TRBV20-1 to TRBJ2-7; the match to TRBD2 covers 10 bases. CDR1 and CDR2 from the germline V gene are DFQATT and SNEGSKA (reference sequence). This CDR3 has 14 residues. With V trimmed by 2 bases and J by 4 bases, 5 bases remained unmatched. The DNA of the CDR3 is TGCAGTGCTAGATCTCCTAGCGGGAGTTACGAGCAGTACTTC. Residues: CSARSPSGSYEQYF.

The V and J genes are TRBV20-1 and TRBJ1-1, with D possibly matching TRBD1 (5 bases). This CDR3 region has 12 residues. The germline V gene has CDR1 DFQATT and CDR2 SNEGSKA (reference sequence). V shed 3 bases and J shed 10 bases, with 15 bases lying between them. The CDR3, as DNA: TGCAGTGCTAGTAGTAGTCAGGGACTAGCTTTCTTT. Protein product: CSASSSQGLAFF.

The CDR3 region is CATGTSGSVEQFF. The CDR3 bases are TGTGCCACTGGGACTAGCGGGTCGGTTGAGCAGTTCTTC. The chain recombines TRBV10-3 with TRBJ2-1, with 12 positions matching TRBD2. Trimming cost V 10 bases and J 9 bases; bases outside gene matches: 7. CDR3 length: 13 amino acids. CDR1 and CDR2 from the germline V gene are ENHRY and SYGVKD.

This chain connects TRBV7-2 to TRBJ2-3; 8 bases fit TRBD1. The trim removed 1 base at V and 6 bases at J, leaving 6 bases unmatched. Germline V gene lookup returns CDR1 SGHTA and CDR2 FQGNSA. The CDR3 extends over 15 amino acids. CDR3 region: CASSLGRGQGDTQYF. The CDR3 DNA follows: TGTGCCAGCAGCTTAGGCAGGGGGCAGGGGGATACGCAGTATTTT.

The J gene is TRBJ1-1, the V gene TRBV27; D gene unclear. Deletions cut 6 bases from V and 6 bases from J, with 11 bases between. The CDR3 sequence is 12 residues long. Germline V gene sequence: CDR1 MNHEY, CDR2 SMNVEV (reference sequence). Here the CDR3 reads CASSSQRAEAFF. The CDR3 DNA follows: TGTGCCAGCAGCTCTCAACGGGCTGAAGCTTTCTTT.

In its sample, this clonotype was seen a few times. The rearrangement uses TRBV11-2 and TRBJ2-2; 8 positions agree with TRBD1. Per the germline V gene, CDR1 is SGHAT and CDR2 is FQNNGV. The CDR3 consists of 16 residues. V trimming: 2 bases; J trimming: 2 bases; junction bases outside the gene matches: 4. CDR3 region: CASSLSPGGNTGELFF. The CDR3 DNA reads TGTGCCAGCAGCTTAAGTCCAGGGGGCAACACCGGGGAGCTGTTTTTT.

In its sample, this clonotype was seen a few times. V usage is TRBV6-2 or TRBV6-3 and J usage is TRBJ2-5; weak D call: TRBD2 (5 bases). Germline V gives CDR1 MNHEY, CDR2 SVGEGT. CDR3 size: 14 residues. V gave up 6 bases and J gave up 5 bases, with 16 bases separating them. The CDR3 DNA sequence: TGTGCCAGCAGCCGTGCACCGGAGGTGGAGACCCAGTACTTC. Translation gives CASSRAPEVETQYF.

This chain connects TRBV11-1 to TRBJ1-5; D not certain. Germline-derived CDR1 and CDR2 are SGHAT and FQDESV (reference sequence). This CDR3 region has 16 residues. V dropped 5 bases and J dropped 4 bases, with 18 bases sitting between them. This chain's CDR3 is CASSLRCFRANQPQHF. CDR3 DNA sequence: TGTGCCAGCAGCCTAAGGTGTTTTCGGGCGAATCAGCCCCAGCATTTT.

The chain is built from TRBV20-1 and TRBJ2-2; D might be TRBD1 (7 bases). V lost 0 bases to trimming and J lost 1 base, with 12 bases between them. Germline V gene data show CDR1 as DFQATT and CDR2 as SNEGSKA (reference sequence). The CDR3 consists of 16 residues. In DNA form, the CDR3 reads TGCAGTGCTAGAGACCCGCAGGGGGGGAACACCGGGGAGCTGTTTTTT. Translation: CSARDPQGGNTGELFF.

V is TRBV19 and J is TRBJ1-1; D is ambiguous. Germline V lookup: CDR1 LNHDA, CDR2 SQIVND (reference sequence). V gave up 4 bases and J gave up 5 bases, with 5 bases separating them. CDR3 length: 11 residues. CDR3 bases: TGTGCCAGTAGTACGAGGACTGAAGCTTTCTTT. It yields the protein CASSTRTEAFF.

The chain carries TRBV19 and TRBJ2-7, with 7 bases aligning to TRBD2. The germline V gene has CDR1 LNHDA and CDR2 SQIVND (reference sequence). The CDR3 loop spans 13 amino acids. CDR3: CAVGQRDSSEQYF. In nucleotides, the CDR3 is TGTGCGGTAGGGCAGCGGGATAGTAGCGAGCAGTACTTC.

The rearrangement joins TRBV4-1 to TRBJ1-2, with TRBD1 matching over 7 bases. The germline CDR1 and CDR2 sequences are MGHRA and YSYEKL. Trimming cost V 1 base and J 7 bases; bases outside gene matches: 9. The CDR3 extends over 15 amino acids. CDR3 nucleotide sequence: TGCGCCAGCAGCCAAGTTTCGACAGGGCTTTCTGGCTACACCTTC. Translating gives CASSQVSTGLSGYTF.

The chain couples TRBV15 to TRBJ1-6, with 8 bases that match TRBD1. This CDR3 has 17 amino acids. Per germline, CDR1 LNHNV and CDR2 YYDKDF (reference sequence). V gave up 3 bases and J gave up 1 base; unmatched junction bases: 5. DNA of the CDR3: TGTGCCACCAGCAGGAGACAGGGGAAGTCCTATAATTCACCCCTCCACTTT. This codes for CATSRRQGKSYNSPLHF.

This clonotype is medium-sized within its sample. This chain joins TRBV20-1 and TRBJ2-1, with 7 bases matching TRBD2. J was trimmed by 6 bases and V by 3 bases; bases with no gene match: 11. Germline V lookup: CDR1 DFQATT, CDR2 SNEGSKA (reference sequence). The CDR3 loop spans 15 amino acids. The CDR3 nucleotides are TGCAGTGCTAGCAAGCGGGAAACCTTACTCAATGAGCAGTTCTTC. As protein: CSASKRETLLNEQFF.

This sequence joins TRBV12-3 or TRBV12-4 and TRBJ2-3; 8 bases are a match to TRBD2. V lost 4 bases and J lost 11; bases outside the gene matches: 5. The CDR3 spans 12 residues. The CDR3 DNA follows: TGTGCCAGCAGTTCACTAGCGGCGGTGCAGTATTTT. Protein product: CASSSLAAVQYF.

The genes are TRBV20-1 and TRBJ1-6, with unresolved D. CDR1 and CDR2 from the germline V gene are DFQATT and SNEGSKA (reference sequence). The length of the CDR3 is 14 residues. V was cut by 1 base and J by 14 bases, with 18 bases left in between. The CDR3 coding sequence is TGCAGTGCTAGAGCCAGGCTGAGGTTTGACGCCCTCCACTTT. Its protein is CSARARLRFDALHF.

The CDR3 is CASSLGSGSGYNEQFF. In DNA form, the CDR3 reads TGTGCCAGCAGCTTAGGTAGCGGGAGCGGCTACAATGAGCAGTTCTTC. The J gene is TRBJ2-1, the V gene TRBV7-9; 9 bases map to TRBD2. The CDR3 covers 16 residues. Per germline, CDR1 SEHNR and CDR2 FQNEAQ (reference sequence). J was trimmed by 3 bases and V by 1 base; bases with no gene match: 4.

The chain employs TRBV7-2 and TRBJ2-1; tentatively, D is TRBD2 (5 bases). From germline, CDR1 is SGHTA and CDR2 FQGNSA. This CDR3 region has 15 residues. Trimming took 1 base from V and 7 from J, leaving 14 bases between them. In DNA, the CDR3 is TGTGCCAGCAGCTTAGAGGATGGGGAGTGGAATGAGCAGTTCTTC. Translated: CASSLEDGEWNEQFF.

CDR3 residues: CASSLVATAHSYEQYF. CDR3 nucleotides: TGTGCCAGCAGCTTAGTGGCCACAGCTCATAGCTACGAGCAGTACTTC. The chain uses TRBV7-2 and TRBJ2-7; no clear D gene. Looked up from germline, CDR1 is SGHTA and CDR2 is FQGNSA. CDR3 length: 16 amino acids. V was cut by 1 base and J by 3 bases, with 16 bases left in between.

The chain has TRBV29-1 and TRBJ1-2, with 7 bases aligning to TRBD1. Germline CDR1 SQVTM, CDR2 ANQGSEA. The V segment lost 8 bases and the J segment 7 bases; nucleotides outside the gene matches: 13. This CDR3 contains 13 residues. CDR3 region: CSTQPGTDGGYTF. The CDR3 coding sequence is TGCAGCACCCAACCCGGGACAGACGGTGGCTACACCTTC.

The chain employs TRBV6-1 and TRBJ1-5; 9 bases align to TRBD1. The V gene end was trimmed by 9 bases and the J gene end by 4 bases; junction bases not matched to a gene: 7. Germline V gene data show CDR1 as MNHNS and CDR2 as SASEGT. The CDR3 spans 14 residues. For the CDR3, the DNA is TGTGCCAGTAAAGGCGACAGGGGGAATCAGCCCCAGCATTTT. Protein: CASKGDRGNQPQHF.